The T cell receptor beta chain under discussion was sequenced for a study of blood T cell repertoires in COVID-19. Background on the study: From the United States, Italy and Spain came samples of acute and convalescent COVID-19.

As processed by the authors: Estimated nucleated cell counts came from reference gene primer amplification. The repertoire was sequenced with immunoSEQ multiplex PCR; TCRdb's copy has only in-frame clones and lacks some. V and J calls and clone size follow that table, whereas D and trimming were derived from the DNA. The data contain about 170,000 clones, roughly 83% of them seen just once; the ten biggest clones take up over 12%. Germline V gene lookup returns CDR1 SQVTM and CDR2 ANQGSEA. CDR3 size: 11 residues. The V end lost 4 bases, the J end lost 2 bases, and 6 bases lay between the germline ends.

The genes are TRBV29-1 and TRBJ2-7; no clear D. Sequenced sample: peripheral blood. This TCR derives from a man aged 18 to 29 with active or convalescent COVID-19. The CDR3 DNA follows: TGCAGCGTTGTGGGCCCCTACGAGCAGTACTTC. It codes for CSVVGPYEQYF.